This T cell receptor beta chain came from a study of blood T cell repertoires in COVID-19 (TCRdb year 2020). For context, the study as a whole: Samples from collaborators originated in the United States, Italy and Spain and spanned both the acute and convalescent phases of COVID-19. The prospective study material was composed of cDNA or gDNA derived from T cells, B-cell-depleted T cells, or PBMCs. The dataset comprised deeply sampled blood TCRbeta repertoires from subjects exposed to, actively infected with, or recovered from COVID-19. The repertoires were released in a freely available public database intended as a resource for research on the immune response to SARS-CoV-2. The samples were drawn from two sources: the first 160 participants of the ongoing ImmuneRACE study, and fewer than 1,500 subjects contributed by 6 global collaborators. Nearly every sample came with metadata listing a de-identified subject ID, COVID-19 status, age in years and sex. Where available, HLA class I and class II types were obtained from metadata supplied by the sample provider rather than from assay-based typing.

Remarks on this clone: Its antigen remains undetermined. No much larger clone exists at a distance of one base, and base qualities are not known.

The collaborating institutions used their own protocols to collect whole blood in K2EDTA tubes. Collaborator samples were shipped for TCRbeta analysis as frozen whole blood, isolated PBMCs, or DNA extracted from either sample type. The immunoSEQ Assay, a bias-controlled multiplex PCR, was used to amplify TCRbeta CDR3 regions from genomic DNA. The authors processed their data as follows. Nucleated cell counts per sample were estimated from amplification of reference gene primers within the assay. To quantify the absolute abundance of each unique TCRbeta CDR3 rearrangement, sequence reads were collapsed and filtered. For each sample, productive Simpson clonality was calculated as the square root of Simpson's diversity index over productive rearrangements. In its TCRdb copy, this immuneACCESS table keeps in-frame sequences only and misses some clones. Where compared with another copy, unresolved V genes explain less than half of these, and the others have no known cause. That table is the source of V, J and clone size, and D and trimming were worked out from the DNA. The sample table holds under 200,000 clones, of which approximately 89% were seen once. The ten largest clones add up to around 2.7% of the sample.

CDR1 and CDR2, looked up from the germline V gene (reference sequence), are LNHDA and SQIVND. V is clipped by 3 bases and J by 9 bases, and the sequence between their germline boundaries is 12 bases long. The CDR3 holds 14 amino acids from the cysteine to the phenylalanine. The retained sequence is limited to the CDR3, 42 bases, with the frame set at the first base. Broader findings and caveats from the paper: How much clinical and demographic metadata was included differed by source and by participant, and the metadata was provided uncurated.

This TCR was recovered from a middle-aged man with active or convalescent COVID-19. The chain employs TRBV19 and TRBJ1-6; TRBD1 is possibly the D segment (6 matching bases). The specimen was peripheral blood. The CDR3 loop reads CASSMEGGGSPLHF. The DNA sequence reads TGTGCCAGTAGTATGGAGGGAGGGGGTTCACCCCTCCACTTT.